The clone carrying this T cell receptor beta chain has just a few counts. What it recognizes is unknown. The data originate from a study of T-cell memory formation after mild COVID-19. Study-level background: Largely, the TCR clusters proved donor specific. Findings and limits, study-wide: A subset of responding clones appeared in pre-infection memory, suggesting cross-reactive memory joined. Contracting CD8+ clones were enriched in EMRA, CD4+ mainly in CM and EM.

Germline CDR1 is LGHNA and CDR2 is YNFKEQ. CDR3 length equals 17 residues. V was trimmed by 0 bases and J by 3 bases, leaving 15 bases between them. 5'RACE primed from the constant segment yielded TCR alpha and TCR beta cDNA libraries bearing sample barcodes and UMIs. TCRdb processed the 5' RACE reads anew with MiXCR; each CDR3 protein has one entry. The sample includes under 200,000 distinct CDR3 sequences, 30% to 35% of them seen just once. This sequence joins TRBV4-2 and TRBJ2-1; a weak D match, TRBD2 (6 bases). Sequencing input: PBMCs or a T cell subset sorted from them (not recorded which). The clonotype was recovered from an adult woman who had mild COVID-19 (a few samples of this study predate the infection). Cell type and time point are not known. The chain's CDR3 is CASSQDFGRAFYNEQFF. The CDR3 DNA sequence: TGTGCCAGCAGCCAAGATTTCGGGAGAGCCTTCTACAATGAGCAGTTCTTC.